This T cell receptor (beta chain) was documented in a study of blood T cell repertoires in COVID-19. On this clone: The same CDR3 arises from other DNA sequences in this sample as well.

Seattle-derived patients entered the study during active infection and were followed longitudinally. Here immunoSEQ multiplex PCR was the method, and the copy in TCRdb shows in-frame clones only, minus some. The repertoire holds about 120,000 clones, with around 90% as singletons. CDR3 length: 14 amino acids. The germline gives CDR1 LGHDT, CDR2 YNNKEL (reference sequence). The junction had 5 bases not matched to a gene; V was cut back by 4 bases and J by 4 bases. Input material: peripheral blood. The V gene is TRBV3-1 (or the pseudogene TRBV3-2), the J gene TRBJ1-2; 8 bases agree with TRBD1. The source is a man aged 60 to 69 with COVID-19, enrolled during active disease. The CDR3 loop reads CASSPRQGSYGYTF. CDR3 coding DNA: TGTGCCAGCAGCCCCCGACAGGGGAGCTATGGCTACACCTTC.